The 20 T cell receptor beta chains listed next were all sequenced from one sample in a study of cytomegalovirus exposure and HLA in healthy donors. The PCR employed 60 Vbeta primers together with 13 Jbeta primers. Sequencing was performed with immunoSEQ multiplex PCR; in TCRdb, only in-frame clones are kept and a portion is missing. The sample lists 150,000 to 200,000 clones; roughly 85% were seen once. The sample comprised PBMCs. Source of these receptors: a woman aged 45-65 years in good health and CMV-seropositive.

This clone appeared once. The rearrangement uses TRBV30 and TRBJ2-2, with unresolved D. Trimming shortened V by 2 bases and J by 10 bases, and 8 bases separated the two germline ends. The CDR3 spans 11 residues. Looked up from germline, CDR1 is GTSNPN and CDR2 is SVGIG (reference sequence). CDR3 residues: CAWSYNSELFF. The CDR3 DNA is TGTGCCTGGAGTTACAATTCGGAGCTGTTTTTT.

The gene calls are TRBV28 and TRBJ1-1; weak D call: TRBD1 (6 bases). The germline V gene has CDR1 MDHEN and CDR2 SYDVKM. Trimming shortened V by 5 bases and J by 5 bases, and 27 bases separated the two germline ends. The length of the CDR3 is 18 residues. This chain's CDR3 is CASSALADWTVFRTEAFF. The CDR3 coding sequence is TGTGCCAGCAGTGCCCTAGCCGACTGGACAGTGTTTAGGACTGAAGCTTTCTTT. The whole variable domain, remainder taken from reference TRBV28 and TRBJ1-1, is DVKVTQSSRYLVKRTGEKVFLECVQDMDHENMFWYRQDPGLGLRLIYFSYDVKMKEKGDIPEGYSVSREKKERFSLILESASTNQTSMYLCASSALADWTVFRTEAFFGQGTRLTVV.

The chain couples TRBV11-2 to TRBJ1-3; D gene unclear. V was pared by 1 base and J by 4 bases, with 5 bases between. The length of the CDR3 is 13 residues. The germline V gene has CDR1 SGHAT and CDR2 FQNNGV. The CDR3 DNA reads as TGTGCCAGCAGCTTAGGTTCAGGAAACACCATATATTTT. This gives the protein CASSLGSGNTIYF.

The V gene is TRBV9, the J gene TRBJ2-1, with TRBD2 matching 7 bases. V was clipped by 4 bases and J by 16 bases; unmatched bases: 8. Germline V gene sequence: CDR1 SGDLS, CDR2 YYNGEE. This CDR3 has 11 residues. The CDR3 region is CASSLSGIGFF. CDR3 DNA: TGTGCCAGCAGCTTGAGCGGGATCGGATTCTTC. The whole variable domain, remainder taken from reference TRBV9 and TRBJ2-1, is DSGVTQTPKHLITATGQRVTLRCSPRSGDLSVYWYQQSLDQGLQFLIQYYNGEERAKGNILERFSAQQFPDLHSELNLSSLELGDSALYFCASSLSGIGFFGPGTRLTVL.

This chain's CDR3 is CASSARQGAVGDTQYF. For the CDR3, the DNA is TGTGCCAGCAGTGCCAGACAGGGGGCTGTGGGAGATACGCAGTATTTT. The chain has TRBV6-1 and TRBJ2-3; 10 nucleotides match TRBD1. The trim removed 4 bases at V and 5 bases at J, leaving 9 bases unmatched. Germline CDR1 is MNHNS and CDR2 is SASEGT. The CDR3 contains 16 residues.

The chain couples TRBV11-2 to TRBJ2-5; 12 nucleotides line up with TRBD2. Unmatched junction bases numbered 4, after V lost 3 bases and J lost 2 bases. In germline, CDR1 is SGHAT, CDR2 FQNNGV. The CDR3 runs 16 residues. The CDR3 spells CASSFRTSGTQETQYF. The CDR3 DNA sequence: TGTGCCAGCAGCTTCCGGACTAGCGGGACTCAAGAGACCCAGTACTTC.

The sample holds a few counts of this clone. The CDR3 here is CASGLISSYEQYF. For the CDR3, the DNA is TGTGCCAGCGGACTGATAAGCTCCTACGAGCAGTACTTC. The chain has TRBV2 and TRBJ2-7; perhaps TRBD2 as D (5 bases). The CDR3 is 13 amino acids. The germline CDR1 and CDR2 sequences are SNHLY and FYNNEI. Deletions cut 8 bases from V and 0 bases from J, with 11 bases between.

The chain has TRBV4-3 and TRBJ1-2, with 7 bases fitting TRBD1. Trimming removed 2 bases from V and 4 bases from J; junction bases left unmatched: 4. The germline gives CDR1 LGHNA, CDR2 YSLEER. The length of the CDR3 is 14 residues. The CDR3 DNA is TGCGCCAGCAGCCAATGGACAGGAACCTATGGCTACACCTTC. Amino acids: CASSQWTGTYGYTF.

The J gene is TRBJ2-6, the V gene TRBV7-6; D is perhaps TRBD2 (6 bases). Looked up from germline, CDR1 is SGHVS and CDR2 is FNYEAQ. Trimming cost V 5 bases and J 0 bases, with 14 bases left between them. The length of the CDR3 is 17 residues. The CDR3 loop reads CASSMGVGGSGANVLTF. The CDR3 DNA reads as TGTGCCAGCAGCATGGGAGTGGGGGGCTCTGGGGCCAACGTCCTGACTTTC.

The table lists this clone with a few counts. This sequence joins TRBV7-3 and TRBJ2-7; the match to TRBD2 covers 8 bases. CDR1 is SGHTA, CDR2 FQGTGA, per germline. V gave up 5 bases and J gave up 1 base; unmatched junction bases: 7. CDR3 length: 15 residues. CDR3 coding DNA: TGTGCCAGCAGCGTAAGCGGGAGCGAATCCTACGAGCAGTACTTC. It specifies CASSVSGSESYEQYF.

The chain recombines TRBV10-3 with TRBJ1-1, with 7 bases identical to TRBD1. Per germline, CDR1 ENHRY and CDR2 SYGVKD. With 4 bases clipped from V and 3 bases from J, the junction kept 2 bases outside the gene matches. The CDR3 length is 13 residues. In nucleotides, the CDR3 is TGTGCCATCAGTGGTCAGGGGGACACTGAAGCTTTCTTT. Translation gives CAISGQGDTEAFF.

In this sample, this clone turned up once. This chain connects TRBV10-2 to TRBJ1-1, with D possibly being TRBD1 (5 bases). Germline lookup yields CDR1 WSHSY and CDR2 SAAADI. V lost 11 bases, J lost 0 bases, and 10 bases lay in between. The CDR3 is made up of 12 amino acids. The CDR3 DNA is TGCGCCGCGCGGGGGATGAACACTGAAGCTTTCTTT. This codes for CAARGMNTEAFF.

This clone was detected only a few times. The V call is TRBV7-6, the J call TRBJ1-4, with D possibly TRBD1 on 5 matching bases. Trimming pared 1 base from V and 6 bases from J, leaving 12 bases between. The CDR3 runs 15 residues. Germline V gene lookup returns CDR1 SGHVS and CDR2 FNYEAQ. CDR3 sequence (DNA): TGTGCCAGCAGCTTAGTGGGACTTGGGGATGAAAAACTGTTTTTT. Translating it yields CASSLVGLGDEKLFF.

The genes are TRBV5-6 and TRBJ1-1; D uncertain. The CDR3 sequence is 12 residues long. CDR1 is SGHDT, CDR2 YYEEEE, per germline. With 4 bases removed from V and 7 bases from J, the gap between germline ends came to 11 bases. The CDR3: CASSPIGSEAFF. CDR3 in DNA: TGTGCCAGCAGCCCCATTGGGAGTGAAGCTTTCTTT.

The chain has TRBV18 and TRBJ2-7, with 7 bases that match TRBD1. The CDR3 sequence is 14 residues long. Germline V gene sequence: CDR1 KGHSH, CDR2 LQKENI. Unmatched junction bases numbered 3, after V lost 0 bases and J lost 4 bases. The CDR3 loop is CASSPPGTAYEQYF. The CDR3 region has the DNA TGTGCCAGCTCACCACCTGGGACAGCGTACGAGCAGTACTTC.

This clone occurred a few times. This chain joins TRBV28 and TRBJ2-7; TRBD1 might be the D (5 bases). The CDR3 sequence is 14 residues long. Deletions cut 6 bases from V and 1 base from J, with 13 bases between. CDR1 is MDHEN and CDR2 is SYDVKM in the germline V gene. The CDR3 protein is CASSSGPPSYEQYF. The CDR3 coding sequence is TGTGCCAGCAGCTCAGGGCCCCCGTCCTACGAGCAGTACTTC.

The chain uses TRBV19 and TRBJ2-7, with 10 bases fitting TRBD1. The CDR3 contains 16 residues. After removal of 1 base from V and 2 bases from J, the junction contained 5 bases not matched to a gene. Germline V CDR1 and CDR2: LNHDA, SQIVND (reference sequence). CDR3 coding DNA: TGTGCCAGTAGTATAGCCTCCGGGACAGGGGCCTACGAGCAGTACTTC. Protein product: CASSIASGTGAYEQYF.

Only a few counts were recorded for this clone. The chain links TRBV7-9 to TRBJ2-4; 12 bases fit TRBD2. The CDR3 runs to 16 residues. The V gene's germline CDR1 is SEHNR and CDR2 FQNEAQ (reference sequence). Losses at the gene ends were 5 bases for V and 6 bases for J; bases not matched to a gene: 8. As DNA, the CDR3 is TGTGCCAGCAGCACCGGACTAGCGGGGTCCGGAAACATTCAGTACTTC. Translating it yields CASSTGLAGSGNIQYF.

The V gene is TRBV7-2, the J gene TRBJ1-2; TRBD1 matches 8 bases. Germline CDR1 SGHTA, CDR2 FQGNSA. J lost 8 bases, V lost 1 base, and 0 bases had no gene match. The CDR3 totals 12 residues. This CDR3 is CASSLGQGGYTF. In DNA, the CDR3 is TGTGCCAGCAGCTTAGGACAGGGGGGCTACACCTTC.

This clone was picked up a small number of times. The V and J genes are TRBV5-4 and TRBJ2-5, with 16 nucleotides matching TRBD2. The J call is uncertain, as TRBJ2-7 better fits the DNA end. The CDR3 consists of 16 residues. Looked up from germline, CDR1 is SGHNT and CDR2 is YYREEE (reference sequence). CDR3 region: CASSGGLAGGLYEQYF. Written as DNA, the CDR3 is TGTGCCAGCAGCGGGGGACTAGCGGGGGGGCTGTACGAGCAGTACTTC.